The T cell receptor beta chain under discussion was sequenced for a study of cytomegalovirus exposure and HLA in healthy donors. 60 Vbeta and 13 Jbeta primers were used in PCR. Only in-frame clones appear in the TCRdb table, and some are missing; sequencing was by immunoSEQ multiplex PCR. This sample has around 170,000 clones, with over 75% found just once. Germline assignment: CDR1 LGHNT and CDR2 FRNRAP. V was pared by 3 bases and J by 5 bases, with 12 bases of the junction left unmatched. The CDR3 contains 16 residues. Sequences were obtained from PBMCs. The TCR was taken from a man in his sixties in good health and CMV-seronegative. The rearrangement joins TRBV12-5 to TRBJ2-5; 7 bases fit TRBD1. This CDR3 is CASGFAGTQGDETQYF. As DNA, the CDR3 is TGTGCTAGTGGTTTCGCCGGGACCCAGGGGGACGAGACCCAGTACTTC.